A selection of T cell receptor beta chains follows, all from one sample in a study of blood T cell repertoires in COVID-19. The repertoire was sequenced with immunoSEQ multiplex PCR; TCRdb's copy has only in-frame clones and lacks some. The sample has a few hundred thousand clones; roughly nine tenths are singletons. The sequenced material came from PBMCs or T cells enriched from blood (not recorded which). These receptors were taken from a woman aged 50 to 60 in a cohort exposed to, infected with or recovered from COVID-19 (not recorded which). Both conserved end residues are part of each CDR3. The D gene is left open where the match is weak. Only part of the rows carry a size: once, few, many, or a class if the clone is expanded.

TRBV7-2	-	TRBJ1-2	-	CASSLAKGVGYTF	TGTGCCAGCAGCTTAGCGAAAGGGGTCGGCTACACCTTC
TRBV19	TRBD1	TRBJ1-1	-	CASSMNWRQGANTEAFF	TGTGCCAGTAGTATGAATTGGAGACAGGGGGCCAACACTGAAGCTTTCTTT
TRBV7-9	-	TRBJ1-1	-	CASSFSEYTEAFF	TGTGCCAGCAGCTTCTCGGAGTACACTGAAGCTTTCTTT
TRBV27	-	TRBJ2-4	once	CASRYNRERDIQYF	TGTGCCAGCAGATATAACAGGGAAAGGGACATTCAGTACTTC
TRBV11-2	-	TRBJ1-1	-	CASSLERQTEAFF	TGTGCCAGCAGCTTAGAGAGACAGACCGAAGCTTTCTTT
TRBV4-2	TRBD1	TRBJ2-7	-	CASSQEGGHRGGEQYF	TGTGCCAGCAGCCAAGAAGGGGGCCACCGAGGTGGCGAGCAGTACTTC
TRBV25-1	-	TRBJ2-7	-	CASALASEQYF	TGTGCCAGCGCCCTAGCAAGCGAGCAGTACTTC
TRBV6-1	-	TRBJ1-6	-	CASSDRNSPLHF	TGTGCCAGCAGTGACAGAAACTCACCCCTCCACTTT
TRBV4-2	-	TRBJ2-3	-	CASSLTPGQSTDTQYF	TGTGCCAGCAGCCTGACACCGGGACAAAGCACAGATACGCAGTATTTT
TRBV5-1	TRBD1	TRBJ1-1	-	CASSTGAGTGNTEAFF	TGCGCCAGCAGCACCGGCGCCGGGACAGGGAACACTGAAGCTTTCTTT
TRBV11-1	TRBD1	TRBJ1-1	-	CASSGRGRGTEAFF	TGTGCCAGCAGCGGCAGGGGGCGCGGGACTGAAGCTTTCTTT
TRBV5-4	TRBD1	TRBJ2-1	-	CASSSQQGAQRNSYNEQFF	TGTGCCAGCAGCTCACAGCAGGGGGCGCAGAGGAACTCCTACAATGAGCAGTTCTTC
TRBV7-2	-	TRBJ1-2	-	CASSAGSSPYGYTF	TGTGCCAGCTCAGCGGGGAGCAGTCCCTATGGCTACACCTTC
TRBV4-2	TRBD2	TRBJ2-1	-	CASSHGLAGLNEQFF	TGTGCCAGCAGTCACGGACTAGCGGGGCTCAATGAGCAGTTCTTC
TRBV27	TRBD1	TRBJ2-2	once	CASSLLAGVGQGAWDTGELFF	TGTGCCAGCAGTTTACTTGCGGGAGTGGGACAGGGGGCGTGGGACACCGGGGAGCTGTTTTTT
TRBV3-1/TRBV3-2	TRBD1	TRBJ1-4	-	CASSQGGMVGGNEKLFF	TGTGCCAGCAGCCAGGGCGGGATGGTAGGGGGCAATGAAAAACTGTTTTTT
TRBV7-9	TRBD1	TRBJ2-5	once	CASSLRARTGGKTQYF	TGTGCCAGCAGCTTAAGGGCTCGGACAGGGGGAAAGACCCAGTACTTC
TRBV27	TRBD1	TRBJ1-1	-	CASKSVRDSYPEAFF	TGTGCCAGCAAATCCGTCCGGGACAGTTACCCTGAAGCTTTCTTT
TRBV7-9	TRBD2	TRBJ2-1	-	CASSFEMSSGGNEQFF	TGTGCCAGCAGCTTCGAGATGTCTAGCGGGGGCAATGAGCAGTTCTTC
TRBV18	-	TRBJ1-1	-	CASSPNLSNTEAFF	TGTGCCAGCTCACCAAATCTGTCCAACACTGAAGCTTTCTTT
TRBV18	TRBD1	TRBJ2-3	-	CASSVTGGSTDTQYF	TGTGCCAGCTCAGTAACAGGGGGAAGCACAGATACGCAGTATTTT
TRBV4-1	-	TRBJ1-1	-	CASSQGTVTEAFF	TGCGCCAGCAGCCAAGGGACAGTGACTGAAGCTTTCTTT
TRBV14	TRBD1	TRBJ2-7	-	CASSQVSRQGTYF	TGTGCCAGCAGCCAAGTTTCTAGACAGGGGACGTACTTC
TRBV24-1	-	TRBJ1-5	few	CATSDFEDRNQPQHF	TGTGCCACCAGTGATTTTGAGGACAGAAATCAGCCCCAGCATTTT
TRBV7-2	TRBD1	TRBJ2-5	-	CASSPRQGAWETQYF	TGTGCCAGCAGCCCGCGACAGGGGGCATGGGAGACCCAGTACTTC
TRBV9	TRBD1	TRBJ1-1	-	CASSVGPEGANTEAFF	TGTGCCAGCAGCGTAGGCCCCGAGGGGGCGAACACTGAAGCTTTCTTT
TRBV28	TRBD2	TRBJ2-2	few	CASSFDSYGGGLFF	TGTGCCAGCAGTTTCGACTCCTATGGGGGGGGGCTGTTTTTT
TRBV12-3/TRBV12-4	TRBD1	TRBJ2-2	-	CASRQGAAGELFF	TGTGCCAGCAGGCAGGGGGCCGCCGGGGAGCTGTTTTTT
TRBV7-8	-	TRBJ2-5	once	CASSPTGLETQYF	TGTGCCAGCAGCCCGACGGGGTTGGAGACCCAGTACTTC
TRBV5-1	TRBD1	TRBJ2-7	-	CASSPGTGVLLEQYF	TGCGCCAGCAGCCCGGGGACAGGGGTATTGCTCGAGCAGTACTTC
TRBV4-3	TRBD1	TRBJ2-7	-	CASSRGTGGFYEQYF	TGCGCCAGCAGCCGAGGGACAGGGGGGTTCTACGAGCAGTACTTC
TRBV7-9	-	TRBJ1-2	-	CASSPRTEYGYTF	TGTGCCAGCAGCCCAAGAACAGAGTATGGCTACACCTTC
TRBV7-2	-	TRBJ1-3	-	CASSPRRVGSGNTIYF	TGTGCCAGCAGCCCCCGGCGGGTGGGGTCTGGAAACACCATATATTTT
TRBV6-5	-	TRBJ2-7	-	CASSRDLQGSYEQYF	TGTGCCAGCAGCCGGGACCTCCAGGGGTCCTACGAGCAGTACTTC
TRBV30	-	TRBJ1-6	-	CAWSWGRSNSPLHF	TGTGCCTGGAGTTGGGGCAGGAGTAATTCACCCCTCCACTTT
TRBV5-1	TRBD1	TRBJ1-1	once	CASSPQGGQGFLAFF	TGCGCCAGCAGCCCCCAGGGGGGACAGGGGTTTTTGGCTTTCTTT
TRBV4-3	TRBD1	TRBJ1-2	once	CASSQGAGTGGASYGYTF	TGCGCCAGCAGCCAAGGGGCGGGGACAGGGGGCGCGAGCTATGGCTACACCTTC
TRBV6-5	TRBD1	TRBJ1-1	few	CASSKGQGSVTEAFF	TGTGCCAGCAGTAAGGGACAGGGGTCCGTCACTGAAGCTTTCTTT
TRBV18	-	TRBJ1-1	-	CASSRGWETGNTEAFF	TGTGCCAGCTCACGAGGGTGGGAGACAGGGAACACTGAAGCTTTCTTT
TRBV6-5	TRBD1	TRBJ1-2	-	CASSPWTGLTSGYTF	TGTGCCAGCAGTCCGTGGACAGGGCTTACGAGTGGCTACACCTTC
TRBV25-1	TRBD1	TRBJ1-1	-	CASSDDRAFRAFF	TGTGCCAGCAGTGATGACAGGGCTTTTCGAGCTTTCTTT
TRBV2	-	TRBJ2-4	-	CASSLEAAKNIQYF	TGTGCCAGCAGTCTTGAGGCAGCCAAAAACATTCAGTACTTC
TRBV7-2	TRBD1	TRBJ2-1	-	CASNQGTGGLVQFF	TGTGCCAGCAATCAGGGGACAGGGGGCTTAGTGCAGTTCTTC
TRBV2	-	TRBJ2-5	-	CASKMQIQETQYF	TGTGCCAGCAAAATGCAGATCCAAGAGACCCAGTACTTC
TRBV28	-	TRBJ1-1	few	CASRLFRLGTEAFF	TGTGCCAGCAGGCTTTTCAGGCTCGGCACTGAAGCTTTCTTT
TRBV2	TRBD1	TRBJ1-1	-	CASTGDRETEAFF	TGTGCCAGCACCGGAGACAGGGAAACTGAAGCTTTCTTT
TRBV18	TRBD2	TRBJ2-5	-	CASSPRLAGGNHQETQYF	TGTGCCAGCTCACCACGGCTAGCGGGGGGGAATCACCAAGAGACCCAGTACTTC
TRBV3-1/TRBV3-2	-	TRBJ1-4	-	CASSQGGTFGQKLFF	TGTGCCAGCAGCCAAGGCGGGACTTTTGGTCAAAAACTGTTTTTT
TRBV29-1	TRBD2	TRBJ2-3	-	CSVELAGGIGDTQYF	TGCAGCGTTGAACTAGCGGGGGGGATTGGAGATACGCAGTATTTT